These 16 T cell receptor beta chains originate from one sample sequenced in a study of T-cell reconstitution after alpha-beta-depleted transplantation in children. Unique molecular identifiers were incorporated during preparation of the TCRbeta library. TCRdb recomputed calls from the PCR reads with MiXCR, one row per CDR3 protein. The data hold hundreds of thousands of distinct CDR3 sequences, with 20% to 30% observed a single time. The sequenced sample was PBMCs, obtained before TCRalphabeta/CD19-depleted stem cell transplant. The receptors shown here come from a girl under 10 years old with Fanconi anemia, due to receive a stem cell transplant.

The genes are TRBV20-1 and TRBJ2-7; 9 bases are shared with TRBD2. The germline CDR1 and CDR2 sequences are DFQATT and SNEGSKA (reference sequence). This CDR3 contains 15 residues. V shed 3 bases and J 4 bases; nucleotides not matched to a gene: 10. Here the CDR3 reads CSASSGSTSGYEQYF. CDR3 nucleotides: TGCAGTGCTAGTTCGGGATCGACTAGCGGTTACGAGCAGTACTTC.

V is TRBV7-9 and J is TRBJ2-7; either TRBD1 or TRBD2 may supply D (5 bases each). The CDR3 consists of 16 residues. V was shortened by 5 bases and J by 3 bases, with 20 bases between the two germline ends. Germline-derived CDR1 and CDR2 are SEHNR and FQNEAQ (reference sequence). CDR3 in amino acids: CASSQPTGTLHYEQYF. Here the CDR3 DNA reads TGTGCCAGCAGCCAACCCACCGGGACGCTCCACTACGAGCAGTACTTC.

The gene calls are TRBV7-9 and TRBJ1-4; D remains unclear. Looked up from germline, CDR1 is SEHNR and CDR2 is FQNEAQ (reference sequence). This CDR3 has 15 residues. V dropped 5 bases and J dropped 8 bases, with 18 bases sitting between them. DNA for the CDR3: TGTGCCAGCAGCCCCCTTTCAGGAAGAGGGGAAAAACTGTTTTTT. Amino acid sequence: CASSPLSGRGEKLFF.

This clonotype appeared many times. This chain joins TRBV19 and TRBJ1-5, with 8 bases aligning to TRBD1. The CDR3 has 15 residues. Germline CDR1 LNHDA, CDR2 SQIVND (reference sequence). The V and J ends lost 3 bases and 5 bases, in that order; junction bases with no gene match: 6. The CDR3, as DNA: TGTGCCAGTAGTATCGGCAGGGGGCTCGATCAGCCCCAGCATTTT. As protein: CASSIGRGLDQPQHF.

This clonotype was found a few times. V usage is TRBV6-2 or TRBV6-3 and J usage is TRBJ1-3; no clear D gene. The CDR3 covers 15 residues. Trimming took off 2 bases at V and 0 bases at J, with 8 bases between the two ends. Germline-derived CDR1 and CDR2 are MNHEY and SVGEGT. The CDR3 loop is CASSYSRSSGNTIYF. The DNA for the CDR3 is TGTGCCAGCAGTTACAGTCGCAGCTCTGGAAACACCATATATTTT.

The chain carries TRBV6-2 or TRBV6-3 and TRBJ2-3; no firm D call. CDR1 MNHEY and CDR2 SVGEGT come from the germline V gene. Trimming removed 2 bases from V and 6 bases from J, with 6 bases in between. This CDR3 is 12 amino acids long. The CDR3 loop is CASSYRRDTQYF. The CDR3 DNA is TGTGCCAGCAGTTACCGCCGGGATACGCAGTATTTT.

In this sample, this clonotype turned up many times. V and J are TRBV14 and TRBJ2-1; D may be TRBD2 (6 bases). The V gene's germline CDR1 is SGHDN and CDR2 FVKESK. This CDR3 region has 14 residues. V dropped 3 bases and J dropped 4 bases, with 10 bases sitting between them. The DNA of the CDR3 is TGTGCCAGCAGCCAGGCGGGACTTTACAATGAGCAGTTCTTC. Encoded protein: CASSQAGLYNEQFF.

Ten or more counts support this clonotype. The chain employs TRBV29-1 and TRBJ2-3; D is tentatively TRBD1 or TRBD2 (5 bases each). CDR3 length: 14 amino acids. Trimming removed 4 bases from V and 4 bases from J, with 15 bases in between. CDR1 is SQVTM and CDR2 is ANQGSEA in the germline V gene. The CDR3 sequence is CSVAGRLRADTQYF. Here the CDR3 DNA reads TGCAGCGTTGCGGGACGGTTACGCGCAGATACGCAGTATTTT.

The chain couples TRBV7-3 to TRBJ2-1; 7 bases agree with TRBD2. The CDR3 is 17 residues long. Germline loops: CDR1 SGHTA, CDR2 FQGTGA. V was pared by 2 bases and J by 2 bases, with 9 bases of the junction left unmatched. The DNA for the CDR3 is TGTGCCAGCAGCTTAGACGGCGGGAGCTACACCTACAATGAGCAGTTCTTC. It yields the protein CASSLDGGSYTYNEQFF.

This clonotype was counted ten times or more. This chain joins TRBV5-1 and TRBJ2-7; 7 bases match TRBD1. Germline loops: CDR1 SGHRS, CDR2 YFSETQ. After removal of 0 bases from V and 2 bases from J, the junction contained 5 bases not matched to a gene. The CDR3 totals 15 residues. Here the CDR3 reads CASSLGPGTAYEQYF. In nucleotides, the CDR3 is TGCGCCAGCAGCTTGGGACCCGGGACAGCCTACGAGCAGTACTTC.

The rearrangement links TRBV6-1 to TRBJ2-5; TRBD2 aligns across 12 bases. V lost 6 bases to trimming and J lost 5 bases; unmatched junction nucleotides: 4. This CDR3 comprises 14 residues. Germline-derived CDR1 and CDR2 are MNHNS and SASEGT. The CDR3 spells CASRLTSGGETQYF. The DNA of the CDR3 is TGTGCCAGCAGACTAACTAGCGGGGGGGAGACCCAGTACTTC.

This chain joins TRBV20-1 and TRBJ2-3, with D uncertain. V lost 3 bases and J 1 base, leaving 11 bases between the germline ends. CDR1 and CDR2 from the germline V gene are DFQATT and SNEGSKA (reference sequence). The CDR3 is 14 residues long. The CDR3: CSASRFPGTDTQYF. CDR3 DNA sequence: TGCAGTGCTAGCCGGTTTCCTGGCACAGATACGCAGTATTTT.

The CDR3 bases are TGTGCCAGCTCACCAGACAGGACAAGTGAGACCCAGTACTTC. It yields the protein CASSPDRTSETQYF. V usage is TRBV18 and J usage is TRBJ2-5; D may be TRBD1 (6 bases). CDR1 and CDR2 (germline): KGHSH, LQKENI. V was shortened by 2 bases and J by 5 bases, with 12 bases between the two germline ends. This CDR3 is built from 14 residues.

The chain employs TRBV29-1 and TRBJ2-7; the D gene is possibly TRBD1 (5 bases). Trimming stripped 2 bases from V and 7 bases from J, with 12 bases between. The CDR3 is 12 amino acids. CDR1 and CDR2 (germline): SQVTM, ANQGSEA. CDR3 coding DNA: TGCAGCGTTGAACCAGGGTTTGGGGAGCAGTACTTC. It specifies CSVEPGFGEQYF.

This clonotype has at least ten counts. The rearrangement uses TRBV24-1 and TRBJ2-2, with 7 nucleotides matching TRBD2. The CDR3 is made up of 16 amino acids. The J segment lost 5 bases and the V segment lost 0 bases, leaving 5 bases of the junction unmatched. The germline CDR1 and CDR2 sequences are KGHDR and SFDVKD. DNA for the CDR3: TGTGCCACCAGTGATTTGCCAGGGAGGGCGACCGGGGAGCTGTTTTTT. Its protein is CATSDLPGRATGELFF.

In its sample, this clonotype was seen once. For the CDR3, the DNA is TGCAGCGTTAGTGGACTAGCGGTTTACAATGAGCAGTTCTTC. Amino acids: CSVSGLAVYNEQFF. The chain couples TRBV29-1 to TRBJ2-1; 10 bases are a match to TRBD2. This CDR3 is 14 amino acids long. With V trimmed by 5 bases and J by 4 bases, 5 bases remained unmatched. CDR1 is SQVTM and CDR2 is ANQGSEA in the germline V gene.